Each of the 9 T cell receptor beta chains below was sequenced from the same sample in a study of T cells in Graves' hyperthyroidism and ophthalmopathy. Amplification of TCR beta CDR3 regions was performed using RNA transcripts as template. Initially, a first-round RT-PCR of the TCR CDR3 employed the HTBI primer set. Using its own MiXCR run on the multiplex PCR reads, TCRdb lists one record per CDR3 protein. The sample includes more than 500,000 distinct CDR3 sequences, roughly 14% seen only once; the top ten take around 4.5%. The material sequenced was blood. Receptor source: a woman aged 40-49 years with Graves' ophthalmopathy.

This clonotype was counted at least ten times. The V call is TRBV12-3 or TRBV12-4, the J call TRBJ2-2; 8 bases line up with TRBD1. The CDR3 has 15 amino acids. J lost 4 bases, V lost 4 bases, and 5 bases had no gene match. The CDR3 nucleotides are TGTGCCAGCAGTTCCACGGACAGGGCCACCGGGGAGCTGTTTTTT. Translated, it gives CASSSTDRATGELFF.

The rearrangement links TRBV7-9 to TRBJ2-5; D perhaps matches TRBD2 (5 bases). Between the trimmed V and J ends, which lost 4 bases and 5 bases, there was a span of 17 bases. Looked up from germline, CDR1 is SEHNR and CDR2 is FQNEAQ (reference sequence). The CDR3 extends over 15 amino acids. The CDR3 DNA reads as TGTGCCAGCAGCTCCTCGACGTCTCCGGGGGAGACCCAGTACTTC. Translated: CASSSSTSPGETQYF.

The chain has TRBV2 and TRBJ1-1; tentative D call: TRBD1 (5 bases). V shed 8 bases and J shed 4 bases, with 14 bases lying between them. The CDR3 runs to 13 residues. CDR1 and CDR2 (germline): SNHLY, FYNNEI. The CDR3 region is CASCWTKSTEAFF. For the CDR3, the DNA is TGTGCCAGCTGTTGGACAAAGAGCACTGAAGCTTTCTTT.

This clonotype was detected many times. The rearrangement links TRBV11-3 to TRBJ2-7; 11 nucleotides match TRBD1. Germline-derived CDR1 and CDR2 are SGHNT and YENEEA. The V segment lost 3 bases and the J segment 1 base; nucleotides outside the gene matches: 2. CDR3 length: 15 amino acids. The chain's CDR3 is CASSFGTGGSYEQYF. The CDR3 DNA follows: TGTGCCAGCAGCTTTGGGACAGGGGGTTCCTACGAGCAGTACTTC.

This clonotype was picked up many times. The rearrangement joins TRBV6-2 or TRBV6-3 to TRBJ2-5, with D possibly being TRBD2 (6 bases). The V end lost 6 bases, the J end lost 9 bases, and 17 bases lay between the germline ends. CDR3 size: 13 residues. Germline V CDR1 and CDR2: MNHEY, SVGEGT. CDR3 residues: CASSPGLIEAQYF. Written as DNA, the CDR3 is TGTGCCAGCAGCCCCGGACTAATTGAGGCCCAGTACTTC.

The CDR3 loop is CSARTPSYEQYF. CDR3 bases: TGCAGTGCCAGGACCCCTTCCTACGAGCAGTACTTC. The gene calls are TRBV20-1 and TRBJ2-7; no firm D call. CDR3 size: 12 residues. V dropped 6 bases and J dropped 1 base, with 10 bases sitting between them. CDR1 and CDR2 (germline): DFQATT, SNEGSKA (reference sequence).

This clonotype was picked up many times. V usage is TRBV20-1 and J usage is TRBJ2-7, with D perhaps TRBD1 (6 bases). The CDR3 sequence is 14 residues long. Per the germline V gene, CDR1 is DFQATT and CDR2 is SNEGSKA (reference sequence). V lost 0 bases to trimming and J lost 3 bases, with 12 bases between them. CDR3 sequence reads: CSAREGHELYEQYF. CDR3 nucleotide sequence: TGCAGTGCTAGAGAGGGACATGAACTCTACGAGCAGTACTTC.

The V gene is TRBV18, the J gene TRBJ2-7, with D perhaps TRBD1 or TRBD2 (5 bases each). The germline V gene encodes CDR1 KGHSH and CDR2 LQKENI. The CDR3 is 16 residues long. The V end lost 5 bases, the J end lost 2 bases, and 19 bases lay between the germline ends. The DNA of the CDR3 is TGTGCCAGCTCATCCGGGGCACCTCCTCTCCCCTACGAGCAGTACTTC. This encodes CASSSGAPPLPYEQYF.

This clonotype has only a few counts. This rearrangement joins TRBV4-3 to TRBJ1-1; D unclear. Germline CDR1 reads LGHNA; CDR2 reads YSLEER. This CDR3 contains 15 residues. Trimming cost V 0 bases and J 6 bases, with 14 bases left between them. This CDR3 is CASSQDHSGLSEAFF. The CDR3 nucleotides read TGCGCCAGCAGCCAAGATCACAGCGGGCTCTCTGAAGCTTTCTTT.